This T cell receptor (beta chain) was found in a study of T cell repertoires in cytomegalovirus infection. Study-level points and caveats: Based on cumulative public TCR beta family frequency, carriers of CMV plus the relevant HLA were identified.

Regarding this clonotype: Its antigen remains unknown.

TCRdb redid the calling of the reads with MiXCR, one entry per CDR3 protein. The sample yields 750,000 to 900,000 distinct CDR3 sequences, 25% to 30% seen once. The CDR3 covers 16 residues. The V gene end was trimmed by 5 bases and the J gene end by 3 bases; junction bases not matched to a gene: 9. This receptor was taken from a human donor in good health (CMV status not recorded). Some clones in this sample may be carry-over from other donors' samples. The J gene is TRBJ2-1, the V gene TRBV12-3 or TRBV12-4, with 8 bases aligning to TRBD2. Sequences were derived from cultured CD8+ T cells from PBMCs, sampled from culture after CMV antigen stimulation. The CDR3 sequence is CASSMGLVVLYNEQFF. CDR3 bases: TGTGCCAGCAGTATGGGACTAGTGGTTCTCTACAATGAGCAGTTCTTC.